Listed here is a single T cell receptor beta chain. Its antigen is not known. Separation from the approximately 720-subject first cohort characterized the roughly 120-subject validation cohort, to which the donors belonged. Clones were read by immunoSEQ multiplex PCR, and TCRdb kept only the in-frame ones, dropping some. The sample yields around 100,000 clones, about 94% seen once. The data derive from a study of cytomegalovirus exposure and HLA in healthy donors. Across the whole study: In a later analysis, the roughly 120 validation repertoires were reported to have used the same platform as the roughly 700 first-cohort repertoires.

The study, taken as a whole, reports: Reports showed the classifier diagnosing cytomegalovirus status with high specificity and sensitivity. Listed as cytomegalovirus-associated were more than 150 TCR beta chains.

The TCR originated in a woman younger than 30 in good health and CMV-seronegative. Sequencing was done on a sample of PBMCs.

The CDR3 coding sequence is TGTGCCAGCAAAGCGGGAGGGCCCGGGGAGCTGTTTTTT. As protein: CASKAGGPGELFF. The rearrangement uses TRBV6-5 and TRBJ2-2, with TRBD2 matching 10 bases. With 7 bases clipped from V and 6 bases from J, the junction kept 2 bases outside the gene matches. Germline CDR1 MNHEY, CDR2 SVGAGI. The CDR3 covers 13 residues.